This T cell receptor (beta chain) came from a study of blood T cell repertoires in COVID-19. Study as a whole: Samples came from the United States, Italy and Spain, spanning acute and convalescent COVID-19. From T cells, B-cell-depleted T cells, or PBMCs came the material, which was cDNA or gDNA.

The V and J ends lost 7 bases and 5 bases, in that order; junction bases with no gene match: 11. Germline CDR1 and CDR2: SGHKS and YYEKEE (reference sequence). The CDR3 runs to 15 residues. This clone was recorded a few times. Using immunoSEQ multiplex PCR, the repertoire was profiled, and TCRdb retains in-frame clones only, with some absent. The sample consists of 200,000 to 250,000 clones, 70% to 90% of them appearing once. Sequenced material: peripheral blood. The J gene is TRBJ2-1, the V gene TRBV5-5, with 8 bases matching TRBD1. This clonotype originated in a man under 40 with COVID-19, enrolled during active disease. The CDR3 DNA reads as TGTGCCAGCGGAAATGGACAGGGTATTGACAATGAGCAGTTCTTC. Translating it yields CASGNGQGIDNEQFF.